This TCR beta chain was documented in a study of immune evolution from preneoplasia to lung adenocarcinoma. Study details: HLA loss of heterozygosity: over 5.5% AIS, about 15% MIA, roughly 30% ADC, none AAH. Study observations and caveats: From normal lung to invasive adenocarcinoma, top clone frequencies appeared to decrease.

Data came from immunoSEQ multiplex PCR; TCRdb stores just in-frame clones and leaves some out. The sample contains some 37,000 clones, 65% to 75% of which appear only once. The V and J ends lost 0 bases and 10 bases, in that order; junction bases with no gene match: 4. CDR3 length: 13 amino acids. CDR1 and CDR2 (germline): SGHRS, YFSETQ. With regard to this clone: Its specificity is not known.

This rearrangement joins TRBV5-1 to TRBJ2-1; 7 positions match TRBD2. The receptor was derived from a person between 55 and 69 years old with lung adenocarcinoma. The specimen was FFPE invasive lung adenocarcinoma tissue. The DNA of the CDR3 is TGCGCCAGCAGCTTGGTTCAGCGGGGAGAGCAGTTCTTC. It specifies CASSLVQRGEQFF.